A single T cell receptor beta chain is shown here with its context. This record belongs to a study of type 1 regulatory T cells. Study-wide background: T-allo10 is a Tr1-enriched, alloantigen-specific CD4 T cell product made in vitro.

TCRdb re-analysed the reads in MiXCR, keeping a single row per CDR3 protein. The table has about 20,000 distinct CDR3 sequences, roughly a tenth seen once. The sequencing sample was made of CD4+ T cells, either the whole sample or a sorted fraction (not recorded which). The source is a human donor in good health.

CDR3 nucleotide sequence: TGTGCCTGGACCCCAGGGGTCGAGCAGTACTTC. It is translated as CAWTPGVEQYF. The rearrangement uses TRBV30 and TRBJ2-7; TRBD1 is a possible D gene (6 bases). Germline V gene lookup returns CDR1 GTSNPN and CDR2 SVGIG (reference sequence). V lost 4 bases to trimming and J lost 6 bases, with 10 bases between them. The CDR3 length is 11 residues.